This entry is about one TCR beta chain. This CDR3 comprises 12 residues. Trimming pared 5 bases from V and 7 bases from J, leaving 12 bases between. Germline V CDR1 and CDR2: MNHEY, SVGEGT. TCRdb itself ran the reads through MiXCR, one entry per CDR3 protein. The profile shows more than 650,000 distinct CDR3 sequences, 35% to 45% of them singletons. This sample stems from a study of T cell repertoires in cytomegalovirus infection. Sequencing was performed on PBMCs. The chain has TRBV6-2 or TRBV6-3 and TRBJ2-7, with a weak D call TRBD1 (6 bases). The origin of this receptor is a human donor in good health (CMV status not recorded). Some clones in this sample may be carry-over from other donors' samples. Here the CDR3 DNA reads TGTGCCAGCAGTACCACAGGGTGGGAGCAGTACTTC. Its translation is CASSTTGWEQYF.